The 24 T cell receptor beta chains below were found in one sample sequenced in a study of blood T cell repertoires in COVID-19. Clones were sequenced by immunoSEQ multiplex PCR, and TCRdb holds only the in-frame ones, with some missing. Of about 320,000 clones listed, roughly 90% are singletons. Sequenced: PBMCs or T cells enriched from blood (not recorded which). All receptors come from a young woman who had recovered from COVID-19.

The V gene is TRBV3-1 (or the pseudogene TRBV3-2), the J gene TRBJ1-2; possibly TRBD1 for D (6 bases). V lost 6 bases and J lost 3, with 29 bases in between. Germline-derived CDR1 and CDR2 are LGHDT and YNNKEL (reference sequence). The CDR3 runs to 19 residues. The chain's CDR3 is CASRRRGGQGFAPYYGYTF. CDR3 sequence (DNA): TGTGCCAGCAGACGGAGGGGGGGGCAGGGATTCGCCCCTTACTATGGCTACACCTTC.

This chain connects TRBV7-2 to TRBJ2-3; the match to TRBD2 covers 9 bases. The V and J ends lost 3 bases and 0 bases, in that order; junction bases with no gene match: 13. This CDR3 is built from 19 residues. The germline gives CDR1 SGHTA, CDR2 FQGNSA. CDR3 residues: CASSFGSGGDDHSTDTQYF. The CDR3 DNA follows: TGTGCCAGCAGCTTCGGTAGCGGGGGCGACGACCATAGCACAGATACGCAGTATTTT. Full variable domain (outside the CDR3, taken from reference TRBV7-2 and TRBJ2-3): GAGVSQSPSNKVTEKGKDVELRCDPISGHTALYWYRQSLGQGLEFLIYFQGNSAPDKSGLPSDRFSAERTGGSVSTLTIQRTQQEDSAVYLCASSFGSGGDDHSTDTQYFGPGTRLTVL.

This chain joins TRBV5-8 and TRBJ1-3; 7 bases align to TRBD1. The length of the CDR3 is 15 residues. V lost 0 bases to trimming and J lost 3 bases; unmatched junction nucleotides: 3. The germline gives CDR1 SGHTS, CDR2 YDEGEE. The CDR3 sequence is CASSLVRTGGNTIYF. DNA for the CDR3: TGTGCCAGCAGCTTGGTCCGGACAGGTGGAAACACCATATATTTT.

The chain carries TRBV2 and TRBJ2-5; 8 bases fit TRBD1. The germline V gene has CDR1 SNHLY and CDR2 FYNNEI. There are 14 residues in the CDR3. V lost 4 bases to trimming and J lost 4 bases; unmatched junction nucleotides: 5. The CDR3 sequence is CASSGTGPGETQYF. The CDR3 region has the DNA TGTGCCAGCAGTGGGACAGGGCCTGGAGAGACCCAGTACTTC. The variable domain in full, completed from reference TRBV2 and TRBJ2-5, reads EPEVTQTPSHQVTQMGQEVILRCVPISNHLYFYWYRQILGQKVEFLVSFYNNEISEKSEIFDDQFSVERPDGSNFTLKIRSTKLEDSAMYFCASSGTGPGETQYFGPGTRLLVL.

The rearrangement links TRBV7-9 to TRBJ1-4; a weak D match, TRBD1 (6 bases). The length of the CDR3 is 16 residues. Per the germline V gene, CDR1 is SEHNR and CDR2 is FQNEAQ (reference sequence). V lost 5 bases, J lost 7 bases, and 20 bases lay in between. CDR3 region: CASSALRGITSEKLFF. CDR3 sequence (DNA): TGTGCCAGCAGCGCCCTCAGGGGAATCACCAGTGAAAAACTGTTTTTT.

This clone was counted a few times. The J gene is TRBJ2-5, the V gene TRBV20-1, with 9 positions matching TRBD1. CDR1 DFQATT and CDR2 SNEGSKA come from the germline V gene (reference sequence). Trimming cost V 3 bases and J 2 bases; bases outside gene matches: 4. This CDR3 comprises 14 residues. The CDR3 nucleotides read TGCAGTGCTAGTCACGGGACAGGGCAAGAGACCCAGTACTTC. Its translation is CSASHGTGQETQYF.

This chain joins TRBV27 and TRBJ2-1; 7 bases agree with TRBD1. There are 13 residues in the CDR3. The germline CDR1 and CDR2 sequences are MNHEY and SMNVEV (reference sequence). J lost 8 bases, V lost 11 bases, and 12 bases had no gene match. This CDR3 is CAVESDRVHEQFF. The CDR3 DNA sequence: TGTGCCGTTGAATCAGACAGGGTACATGAGCAGTTCTTC.

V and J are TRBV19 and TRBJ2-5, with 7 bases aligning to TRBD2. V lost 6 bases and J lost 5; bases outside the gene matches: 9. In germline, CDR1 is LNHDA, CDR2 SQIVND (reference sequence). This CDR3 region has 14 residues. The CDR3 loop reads CASSLSTSWETQYF. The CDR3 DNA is TGTGCCAGTAGCCTTTCGACTAGCTGGGAGACCCAGTACTTC.

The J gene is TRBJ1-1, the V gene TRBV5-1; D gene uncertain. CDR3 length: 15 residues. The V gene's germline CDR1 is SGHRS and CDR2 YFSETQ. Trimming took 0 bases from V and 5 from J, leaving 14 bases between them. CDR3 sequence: CASSLGPEGGTEAFF. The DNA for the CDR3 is TGCGCCAGCAGCTTGGGGCCAGAGGGAGGGACTGAAGCTTTCTTT.

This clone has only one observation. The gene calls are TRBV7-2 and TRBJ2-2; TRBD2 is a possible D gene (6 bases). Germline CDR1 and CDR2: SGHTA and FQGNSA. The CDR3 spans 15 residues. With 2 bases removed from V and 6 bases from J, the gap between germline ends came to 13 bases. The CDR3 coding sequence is TGTGCCAGCAGCTTAAGCTGGTGGGGGGCCGGGGAGCTGTTTTTT. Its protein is CASSLSWWGAGELFF.

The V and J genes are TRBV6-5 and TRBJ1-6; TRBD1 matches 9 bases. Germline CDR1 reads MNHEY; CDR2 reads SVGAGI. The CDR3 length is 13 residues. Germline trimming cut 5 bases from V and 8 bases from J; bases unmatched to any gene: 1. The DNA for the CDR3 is TGTGCCAGCAGTCGGGACAGGGATTCACCCCTCCACTTT. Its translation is CASSRDRDSPLHF.

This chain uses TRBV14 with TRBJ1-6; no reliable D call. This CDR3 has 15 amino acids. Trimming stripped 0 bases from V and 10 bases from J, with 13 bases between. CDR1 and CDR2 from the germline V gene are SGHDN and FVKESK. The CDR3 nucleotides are TGTGCCAGCAGCCAAGATTCGGGTATAGTCTCACCCCTCCACTTT. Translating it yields CASSQDSGIVSPLHF.

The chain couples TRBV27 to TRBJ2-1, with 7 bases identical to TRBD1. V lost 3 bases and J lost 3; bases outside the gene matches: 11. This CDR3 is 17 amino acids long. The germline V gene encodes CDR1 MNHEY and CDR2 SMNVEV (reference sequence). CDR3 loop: CASSFAPPGQIYNEQFF. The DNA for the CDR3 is TGTGCCAGCAGTTTCGCCCCTCCGGGACAGATCTACAATGAGCAGTTCTTC.

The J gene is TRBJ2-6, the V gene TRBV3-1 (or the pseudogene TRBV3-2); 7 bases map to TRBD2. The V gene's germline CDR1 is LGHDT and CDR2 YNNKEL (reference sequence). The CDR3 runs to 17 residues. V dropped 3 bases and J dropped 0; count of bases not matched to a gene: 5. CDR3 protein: CASSHLGGGSGANVLTF. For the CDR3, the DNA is TGTGCCAGCAGCCATCTTGGGGGGGGCTCTGGGGCCAACGTCCTGACTTTC.

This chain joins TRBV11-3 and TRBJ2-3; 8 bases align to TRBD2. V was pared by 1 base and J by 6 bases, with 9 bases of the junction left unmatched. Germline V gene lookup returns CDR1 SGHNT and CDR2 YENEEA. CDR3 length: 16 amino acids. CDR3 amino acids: CASSLGLAGTGDTQYF. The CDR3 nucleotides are TGTGCCAGCAGCTTAGGTCTAGCGGGCACGGGGGATACGCAGTATTTT.

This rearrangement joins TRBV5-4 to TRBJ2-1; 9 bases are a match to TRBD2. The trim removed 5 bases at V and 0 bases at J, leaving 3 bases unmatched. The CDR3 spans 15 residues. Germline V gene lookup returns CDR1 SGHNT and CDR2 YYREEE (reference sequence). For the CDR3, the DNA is TGTGCCAGCAGACCAGCGGGGGGCTCCTACAATGAGCAGTTCTTC. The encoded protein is CASRPAGGSYNEQFF.

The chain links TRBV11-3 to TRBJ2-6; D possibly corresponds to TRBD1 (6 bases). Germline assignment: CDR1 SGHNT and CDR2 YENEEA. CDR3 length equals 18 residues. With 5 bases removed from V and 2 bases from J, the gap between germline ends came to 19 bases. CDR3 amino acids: CASSPSSGAGTGANVLTF. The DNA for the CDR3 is TGTGCCAGCAGCCCAAGTTCAGGGGCTGGAACTGGGGCCAACGTCCTGACTTTC.

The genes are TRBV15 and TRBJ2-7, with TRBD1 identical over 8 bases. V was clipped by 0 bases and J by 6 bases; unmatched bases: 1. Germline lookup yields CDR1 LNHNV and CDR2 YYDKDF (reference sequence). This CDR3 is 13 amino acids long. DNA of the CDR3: TGTGCCACCAGCAGAGACAGGGGGCGCGAGCAGTACTTC. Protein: CATSRDRGREQYF.

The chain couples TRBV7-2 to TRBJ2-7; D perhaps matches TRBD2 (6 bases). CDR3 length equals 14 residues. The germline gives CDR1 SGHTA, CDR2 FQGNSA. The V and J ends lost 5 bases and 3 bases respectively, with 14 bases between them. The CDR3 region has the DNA TGTGCCAGCAGCCTACGGGACTCGTTCTACGAGCAGTACTTC. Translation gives CASSLRDSFYEQYF.

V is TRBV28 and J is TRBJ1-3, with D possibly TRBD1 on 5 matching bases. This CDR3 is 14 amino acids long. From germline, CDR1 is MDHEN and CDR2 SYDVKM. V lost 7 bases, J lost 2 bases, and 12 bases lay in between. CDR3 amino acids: CASNHGGAGNTIYF. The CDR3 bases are TGTGCCAGCAACCACGGGGGGGCTGGAAACACCATATATTTT.

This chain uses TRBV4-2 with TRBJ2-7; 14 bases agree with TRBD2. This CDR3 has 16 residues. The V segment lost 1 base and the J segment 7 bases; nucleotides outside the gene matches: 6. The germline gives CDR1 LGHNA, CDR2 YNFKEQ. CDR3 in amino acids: CASSQAGLAGDYEQYF. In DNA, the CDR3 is TGTGCCAGCAGCCAAGCGGGACTAGCGGGAGATTATGAGCAGTACTTC.

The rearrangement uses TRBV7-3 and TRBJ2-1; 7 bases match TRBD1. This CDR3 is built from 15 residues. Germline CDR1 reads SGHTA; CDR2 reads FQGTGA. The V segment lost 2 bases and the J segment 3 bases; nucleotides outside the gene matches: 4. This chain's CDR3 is CASSLQGDSYNEQFF. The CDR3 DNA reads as TGTGCCAGCAGCTTACAAGGGGACAGCTACAATGAGCAGTTCTTC.

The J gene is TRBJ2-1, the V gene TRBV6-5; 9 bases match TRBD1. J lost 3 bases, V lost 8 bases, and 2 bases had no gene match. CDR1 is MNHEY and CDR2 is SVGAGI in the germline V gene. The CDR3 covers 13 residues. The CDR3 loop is CASQGQGYNEQFF. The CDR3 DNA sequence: TGTGCCAGCCAGGGACAGGGCTACAATGAGCAGTTCTTC.

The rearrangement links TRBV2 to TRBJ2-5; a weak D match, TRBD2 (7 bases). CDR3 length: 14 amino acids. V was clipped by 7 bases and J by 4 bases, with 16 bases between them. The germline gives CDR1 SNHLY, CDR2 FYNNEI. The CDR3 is CASIRGGGLETQYF. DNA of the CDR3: TGTGCCAGCATCCGGGGCGGGGGCTTAGAGACCCAGTACTTC.